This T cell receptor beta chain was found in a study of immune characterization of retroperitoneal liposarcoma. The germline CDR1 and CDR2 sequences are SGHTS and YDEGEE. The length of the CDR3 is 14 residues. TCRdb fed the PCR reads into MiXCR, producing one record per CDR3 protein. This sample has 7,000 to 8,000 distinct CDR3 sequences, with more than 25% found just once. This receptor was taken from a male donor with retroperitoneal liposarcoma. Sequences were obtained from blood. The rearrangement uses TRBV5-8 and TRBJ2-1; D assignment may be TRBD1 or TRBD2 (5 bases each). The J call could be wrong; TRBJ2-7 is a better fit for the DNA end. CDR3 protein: CASSLKGTNYEQYF. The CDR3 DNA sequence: TGTGCCAGCAGCTTGAAGGGGACCAACTACGAGCAGTACTTC.